These 23 T cell receptor beta chains were sequenced from one sample in a study of tissue T cells after allogeneic stem cell transplantation. TCRdb's copy holds only in-frame clones and misses some; the assay was immunoSEQ multiplex PCR. The sample has roughly 5,400 clones, about two fifths seen once. Time point given: mouse harvest day 14 after allogeneic transplant. Tail vein injection delivered 10^7 T-cell-depleted bone marrow cells and 10^6 splenic CD5+ T cells. Sequences were obtained from gut tissue. The receptors shown here come from a female BALB/c mouse given C57BL/6 T cells with graft-versus-host disease after an allogeneic hematopoietic cell transplant.

Comments on this clone: Gene names are the mouse ones. The read terminates 1 residue before the CDR3 end, so the remaining end is supplied by the germline J gene. V and J are TRBV16 and TRBJ1-1, with D perhaps matching TRBD1 (6 bases). Germline CDR1 SGHSA, CDR2 FRNQAP. Trimming shortened V by 0 bases and J by 9 bases, and 11 bases separated the two germline ends. This CDR3 region has 13 residues. The DNA read from the CDR3 is TGTGCAAGCAGCTTAGAACGGGGGGCGAAAGTCTTC. The encoded protein is CASSLERGAKVF. The entire CDR3 is CASSLERGAKVFF.

About this clone itself: Genes and germline are mouse. The read terminates 1 residue before the CDR3 end, so the remaining end is supplied by the germline J gene. The chain uses TRBV26 and TRBJ2-5, with D unclear. This CDR3 contains 14 residues. Trimming left V 4 bases short and J 0 bases short, with 8 bases between. From germline, CDR1 is KGHPV and CDR2 FQNQEV (reference sequence). The CDR3 reads CASSQQINQDTQYF. The CDR3 DNA, read in part, is TGTGCCAGCAGTCAACAAATTAACCAAGACACCCAGTAC.

For this clone: Gene names are mouse gene names. The read terminates 1 residue before the CDR3 end, so the remaining end is supplied by the germline J gene. This chain joins TRBV12-1 and TRBJ2-7; D unclear. V was cut by 0 bases and J by 0 bases, with 5 bases left in between. Germline V lookup: CDR1 SGHSN, CDR2 HYEKVE. The CDR3 extends over 13 amino acids. The sequenced part of the CDR3 DNA is TGTGCCAGCTCTCTCAGGAGCTCCTATGAACAGTAC. Translating gives CASSLRSSYEQY. The CDR3 reads in full as CASSLRSSYEQYF.

In this sample, this clone turned up a few times. Mouse gene names apply. The read gets to within 1 residue of the CDR3 end, and the germline J gene fills in the rest. J is TRBJ2-7 and V is TRBV4; 9 nucleotides agree with TRBD1. V lost 5 bases to trimming and J lost 7 bases; unmatched junction nucleotides: 3. Germline V CDR1 and CDR2: LGHDT, YNNKQL (reference sequence). The CDR3 length is 12 residues. CDR3 DNA, as far as it was read: TGTGCCAGCAGCGGACAGGGGTGGGAACAGTAC. This encodes CASSGQGWEQY. The full CDR3 is CASSGQGWEQYF.

There are a few counts of this clone. The gene symbols are mouse symbols. The read terminates 1 residue before the CDR3 end, so the remaining end is supplied by the germline J gene. V is TRBV26 and J is TRBJ2-7; no clear D. Germline V lookup: CDR1 KGHPV, CDR2 FQNQEV (reference sequence). V was shortened by 1 base and J by 0 bases, with 4 bases between the two germline ends. The CDR3 has 13 residues. CDR3 DNA, as far as it was read: TGTGCCAGCAGTCTGTTCATCTCCTATGAACAGTAC. This encodes CASSLFISYEQY. Given in full, the CDR3 is CASSLFISYEQYF.

In the case of this clone: Genes here carry mouse names. The read halts 1 residue ahead of the CDR3 end, with the missing end drawn from the germline J gene. The gene calls are TRBV3 and TRBJ2-4; the D is unclear. This CDR3 region has 12 residues. CDR1 is SNHLY, CDR2 FYNGKV, per germline (reference sequence). Trimming left V 3 bases short and J 0 bases short, with 1 base between. This chain's CDR3 is CASSFSQNTLYF. The DNA read from the CDR3 is TGTGCCAGCAGCTTTAGTCAAAACACCTTGTAC.

This clone has just a few counts. The listed genes are named as in mouse. Read data end 1 residue before the CDR3 end; the end is taken from the germline J gene. The rearrangement uses TRBV1 and TRBJ2-3; D is unclear. Per the germline V gene, CDR1 is NSQYPW and CDR2 is LRSPGD (reference sequence). Trimming took 6 bases from V and 0 from J, leaving 4 bases between them. The CDR3 spans 12 residues. Here the CDR3 reads CTCRASAETLYF. The part of the CDR3 DNA that was read is TGCACCTGCAGGGCTAGTGCAGAAACGCTGTAT. Looking up the rest from reference TRBV1 and TRBJ2-3 gives the full variable domain: VTLLEQNPRWRLVPRGQAVNLRCILKNSQYPWMSWYQQDLQKQLQWLFTLRSPGDKEVKSLPGADYLATRVTDTELRLQVANMSQGRTLYCTCRASAETLYFGSGTRLTVL.

This clone was counted a few times. Genes here carry mouse names. From the germline J gene comes the end of the CDR3, since the read stops 1 residue before it. This rearrangement joins TRBV23 to TRBJ1-3; the table's D call TRBD1 went unverified against the DNA. The germline V gene encodes CDR1 KGHTA and CDR2 FQNQQP. The CDR3 sequence is 14 residues long. The CDR3 loop is CSSSPTGNGNTLYF. CDR3 DNA (partial): TGCTCCAGCAGCCCGACAGGGAATGGAAATACGCTCTAT.

This clone showed up just a few times. The gene names given are mouse names. The observed sequence ends 1 residue before the CDR3 terminus, with the missing tail filled in from the germline J gene. V and J are TRBV31 and TRBJ2-7; D is uncertain. CDR1 GKSSPN and CDR2 SITVG come from the germline V gene. The CDR3 has 10 residues. V lost 0 bases, J lost 5 bases, and 2 bases lay in between. CDR3 region: CAWSLDEQYF. The part of the CDR3 DNA that was read is TGTGCCTGGAGTCTAGATGAACAGTAC.

As for this clone: Genes and germline are mouse. Read data end 1 residue before the CDR3 end; the end is taken from the germline J gene. The V call is TRBV1, the J call TRBJ1-1, with 9 positions matching TRBD1. There are 14 residues in the CDR3. J gave up 4 bases and V 5 bases, and 5 bases lay outside the gene matches. Germline V gene lookup returns CDR1 NSQYPW and CDR2 LRSPGD (reference sequence). CDR3 sequence: CTCSPQGAGTEVFF. CDR3 DNA (partial): TGCACCTGCAGTCCACAGGGGGCAGGCACAGAAGTCTTC.

Sample share makes this clone medium-sized (0.01 to 0.1%). Any gene name here is a mouse gene name. With the read ending 1 residue before the CDR3 end, the germline J gene is used to fill in that end. The chain combines TRBV26 with TRBJ1-3; a weak D match, TRBD1 (5 bases). The CDR3 is 14 amino acids. Trimming removed 5 bases at V and 0 bases at J, with 8 bases between. Germline assignment: CDR1 KGHPV and CDR2 FQNQEV (reference sequence). Partial CDR3 DNA: TGTGCCAGCAGTTCAGGGAATTCTGGAAATACGCTCTAT. Encoded protein: CASSSGNSGNTLY. The full CDR3 is CASSSGNSGNTLYF. Supplemented by reference TRBV26 and TRBJ1-3, the full variable domain reads NSKVIQTPRYLVKGQGQKAKMRCIPEKGHPVVFWYQQNKNNEFKFLINFQNQEVLQQIDMTEKRFSAECPSNSPCSLEIQSSEAGDSALYLCASSSGNSGNTLYFGEGSRLIVV.

This clone appeared a few times. Gene labels here are mouse ones. The CDR3 protein is CASSLDWEQYF. CDR3 DNA, as far as it was read: TGTGCAAGCAGCTTAGATTGGGAACAGTAC. The gene calls are TRBV16 and TRBJ2-7; D not resolved. The read halts 1 residue ahead of the CDR3 end, with the missing end drawn from the germline J gene. CDR3 length equals 11 residues. Trimming shortened V by 0 bases and J by 7 bases, and 4 bases separated the two germline ends. Germline CDR1 SGHSA, CDR2 FRNQAP. Variable domain in full (rest from reference TRBV16 and TRBJ2-7): NAGVIQTPRHKVTGKGQEATLWCEPISGHSAVFWYRQTIVQGLEFLTYFRNQAPIDDSGMPKERFSAQMPNQSHSTLKIQSTQPQDSAVYLCASSLDWEQYFGPGTRLTVL.

This clone was seen more than once but under ten times. Gene names denote mouse genes. The CDR3 end falls 1 residue outside the read, so it is completed with the germline J gene. The rearrangement links TRBV26 to TRBJ1-4, with a possible D match to TRBD1 (5 bases). CDR3 length equals 12 residues. Germline assignment: CDR1 KGHPV and CDR2 FQNQEV (reference sequence). Trimming shortened V by 5 bases and J by 7 bases, and 8 bases separated the two germline ends. Partial CDR3 DNA: TGTGCCAGCAGTGGAGGGGTCGAAAGATTATTT. Its protein is CASSGGVERLF. The entire CDR3 sequence reads CASSGGVERLFF. Drawing the rest from reference TRBV26 and TRBJ1-4, the complete variable domain is NSKVIQTPRYLVKGQGQKAKMRCIPEKGHPVVFWYQQNKNNEFKFLINFQNQEVLQQIDMTEKRFSAECPSNSPCSLEIQSSEAGDSALYLCASSGGVERLFFGHGTKLSVL.

Regarding this clone: Gene names denote mouse genes. The read comes to an end 1 residue before the CDR3 does, leaving the germline J gene to fill in the end. V usage is TRBV26 and J usage is TRBJ1-2, with TRBD1 identical over 7 bases. The ends lost 3 bases at V and 2 bases at J; junction bases unmatched: 0. The CDR3 is 13 amino acids. Germline V gives CDR1 KGHPV, CDR2 FQNQEV (reference sequence). CDR3 DNA (partial): TGTGCCAGCAGTCTACAGGGGAACTCCGACTACACC. Its protein product is CASSLQGNSDYT. The full CDR3 reads CASSLQGNSDYTF.

This clone qualifies as medium-sized. The listed genes are named as in mouse. The read terminates 1 residue before the CDR3 end, so the remaining end is supplied by the germline J gene. The rearrangement joins TRBV1 to TRBJ1-4; no firm D call. V was pared by 6 bases and J by 1 base, with 3 bases between. CDR1 is NSQYPW and CDR2 is LRSPGD in the germline V gene (reference sequence). The CDR3 covers 12 residues. The CDR3 is CTCRDSNERLFF. The sequenced part of the CDR3 DNA is TGCACCTGCAGGGATTCCAACGAAAGATTATTT.

This clone was counted only a few times. Mouse names are used for the genes. Sequencing ends 1 residue short of the CDR3 end; the germline J gene provides the rest. The J gene is TRBJ2-3, the V gene TRBV19; 9 bases are a match to TRBD2. Germline V gene lookup returns CDR1 FNHDT and CDR2 SITEND (reference sequence). V shed 6 bases, J shed 1 base, and the junction held 6 bases outside the gene matches. The CDR3 consists of 15 residues. CDR3 residues: CASKLGGEGAETLYF. The covered CDR3 bases are TGTGCCAGCAAACTGGGGGGCGAGGGTGCAGAAACGCTGTAT.

This clone was seen more than once but under ten times. Gene names are mouse gene names. The CDR3 goes on 1 residue after the read ends, and that part is filled in from the germline J gene. V gene TRBV12-2 combines with J gene TRBJ2-5; D gene ambiguous. The V end was cut by 1 base, the J end by 2 bases, with 6 bases between. Germline CDR1 SGHLS, CDR2 HYDKME. The CDR3 spans 13 residues. The CDR3 DNA, read in part, is TGTGCCAGCTCTCTGCGGGGCCAAGACACCCAGTAC. Protein sequence: CASSLRGQDTQY. The CDR3, in full, reads CASSLRGQDTQYF. Looking up the rest from reference TRBV12-2 and TRBJ2-5 gives the full variable domain: NSGVVQSPRYIIKGKGERSILKCIPISGHLSVAWYQQTQGQELKFFIQHYDKMERDKGNLPSRFSVQQFDDYHSEMNMSALELEDSAVYFCASSLRGQDTQYFGPGTRLLVL.

About this clone itself: Gene names are mouse gene names. The CDR3 end falls 1 residue outside the read, so it is completed with the germline J gene. The V and J genes are TRBV12-1 and TRBJ2-5; 9 nucleotides match TRBD1. V shed 4 bases and J 5 bases; nucleotides not matched to a gene: 3. The CDR3 covers 13 residues. CDR1 is SGHSN and CDR2 is HYEKVE in the germline V gene. This chain's CDR3 is CASSRTGADTQYF. CDR3 DNA, as far as it was read: TGTGCCAGCTCACGGACAGGGGCAGACACCCAGTAC.

In its sample, this clone is large. Mouse gene names and germline throughout. Coverage ceases 1 residue before the CDR3 finishes, and the germline J gene fills in the end. The chain is built from TRBV13-2 and TRBJ1-4, with TRBD1 matching 12 bases. Trimming took 2 bases from V and 7 from J; bases not matched to a gene: 3. CDR3 length equals 15 residues. Germline CDR1 reads NNHNN; CDR2 reads SYGAGS (reference sequence). The sequenced CDR3 bases are TGTGCCAGCGGTGAGCCGGGACAGGGGGCCGAAAGATTATTT. Translating gives CASGEPGQGAERLF. The entire CDR3 protein is CASGEPGQGAERLFF.

With respect to this clone: Genes and germline come from the mouse. Read data end 1 residue before the CDR3 end; the end is taken from the germline J gene. The chain couples TRBV26 to TRBJ1-1; D remains unclear. The CDR3 contains 12 residues. Trimming took off 4 bases at V and 4 bases at J, with 7 bases between the two ends. In germline, CDR1 is KGHPV, CDR2 FQNQEV (reference sequence). The CDR3 spells CASSRGVTEVFF. The sequenced CDR3 bases are TGTGCCAGCAGTCGTGGGGTCACAGAAGTCTTC.

This clone is labeled as medium-sized (0.01 to 0.1%). Gene names and germline match the mouse. Read coverage stops 1 residue before the CDR3 terminus; the germline J gene supplies the remainder. V usage is TRBV26 and J usage is TRBJ1-1; D unclear. This CDR3 has 12 residues. CDR1 is KGHPV, CDR2 FQNQEV, per germline (reference sequence). The V end was cut by 2 bases, the J end by 1 base, with 2 bases between. The CDR3 loop is CASSLQNTEVFF. CDR3 DNA (partial): TGTGCCAGCAGTCTGCAAAACACAGAAGTCTTC.

With respect to this clone: Gene names are mouse gene names. The CDR3 goes on 1 residue after the read ends, and that part is filled in from the germline J gene. The chain has TRBV13-3 and TRBJ2-7, with 7 positions matching TRBD2. The CDR3 sequence is 13 residues long. Germline CDR1 reads NNHDY; CDR2 reads SYVADS. V dropped 2 bases and J dropped 4; count of bases not matched to a gene: 3. The CDR3 DNA, read in part, is TGTGCCAGCAGTGACTGGGGGTCTTATGAACAGTAC. This encodes CASSDWGSYEQY. The CDR3, in full, reads CASSDWGSYEQYF.

This clone is labeled medium-sized. The gene names given are mouse names. The read falls 1 residue short of the CDR3 end, and the missing part is taken from the germline J gene. The rearrangement links TRBV26 to TRBJ2-7; 11 bases match TRBD1. V gave up 4 bases and J gave up 5 bases; unmatched junction bases: 4. The CDR3 length is 14 residues. Germline CDR1 is KGHPV and CDR2 is FQNQEV (reference sequence). CDR3 sequence reads: CASSRAGQGDEQYF. CDR3 bases read: TGTGCCAGCAGTCGGGCGGGACAGGGGGATGAACAGTAC. Filled out from reference TRBV26 and TRBJ2-7, the complete variable domain reads NSKVIQTPRYLVKGQGQKAKMRCIPEKGHPVVFWYQQNKNNEFKFLINFQNQEVLQQIDMTEKRFSAECPSNSPCSLEIQSSEAGDSALYLCASSRAGQGDEQYFGPGTRLTVL.